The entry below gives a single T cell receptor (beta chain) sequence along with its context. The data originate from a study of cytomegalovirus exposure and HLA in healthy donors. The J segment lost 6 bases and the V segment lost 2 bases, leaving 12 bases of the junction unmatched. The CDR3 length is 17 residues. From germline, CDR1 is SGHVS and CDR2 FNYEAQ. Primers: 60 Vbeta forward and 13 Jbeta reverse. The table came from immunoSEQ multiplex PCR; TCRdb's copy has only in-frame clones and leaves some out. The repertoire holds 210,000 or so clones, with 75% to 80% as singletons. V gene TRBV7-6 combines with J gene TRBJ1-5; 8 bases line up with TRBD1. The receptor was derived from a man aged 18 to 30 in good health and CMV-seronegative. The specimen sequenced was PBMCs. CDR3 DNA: TGTGCCAGCAGCTTAATACAGGGGGTCAGGGTATGTCAGCCCCAGCATTTT. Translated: CASSLIQGVRVCQPQHF.